This T cell receptor (beta chain) came from a study of T-cell memory formation after mild COVID-19. Across the whole study: The study found TCR clusters largely donor specific. Overall study findings and caveats: Balance between CD4 and CD8 was seen in clones contracting day 15 to 85, and a CD4+ lean was seen in later expanders. Detection of some responders pre-infection suggested pre-existing cross-reactive memory T cells participated.

This clonotype was recorded many times. Its antigen is undetermined. This CDR3 comprises 14 residues. V shed 6 bases and J 4 bases; nucleotides not matched to a gene: 9. Constant-segment primers and 5'RACE yielded cDNA libraries for TCR alpha and TCR beta, each carrying sample barcodes and UMIs. TCRdb re-called the 5' RACE reads through MiXCR, storing one row per CDR3 protein. The sample carries under 450,000 distinct CDR3 sequences, 23% recorded once. Sequencing was carried out using PBMCs or a T cell subset sorted from them (not recorded which). The chain uses TRBV12-3 or TRBV12-4 and TRBJ2-7; TRBD1 matches 7 bases. The TCR comes from an adult woman who had mild COVID-19 (a few samples of this study predate the infection). Cell type and time point are not known. CDR3 amino acids: CASSPPGQLYEQYF. CDR3 DNA: TGTGCCAGCAGCCCCCCGGGACAGTTATACGAGCAGTACTTC.